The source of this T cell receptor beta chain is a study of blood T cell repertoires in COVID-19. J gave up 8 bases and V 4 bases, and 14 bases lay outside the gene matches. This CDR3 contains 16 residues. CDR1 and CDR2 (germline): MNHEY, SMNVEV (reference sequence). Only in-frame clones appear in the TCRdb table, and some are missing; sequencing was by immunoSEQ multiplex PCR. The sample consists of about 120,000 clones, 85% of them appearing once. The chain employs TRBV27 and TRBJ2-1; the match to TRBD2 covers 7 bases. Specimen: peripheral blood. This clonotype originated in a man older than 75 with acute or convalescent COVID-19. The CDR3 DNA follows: TGTGCCAGCAGTTCACGACTAGCCGGACGGTCGCATGAGCAGTTCTTC. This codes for CASSSRLAGRSHEQFF.